This T cell receptor (beta chain) was obtained from a study of T cell repertoires in cytomegalovirus infection. Details on this clonotype: The antigen remains undetermined.

A single record per CDR3 protein comes from TCRdb applying MiXCR to the reads. The data show fewer than 900,000 distinct CDR3 sequences, roughly 29% seen once. This sample comprised cultured CD8+ T cells from PBMCs, obtained from culture after CMV antigen stimulation. The receptor was isolated from a human donor in good health (CMV status not recorded). Some clones in this sample may be carry-over from other donors' samples.

In nucleotides, the CDR3 is TGTGCCAGCAGCCTCCGGGACGGGAACACCGGGGAGCTGTTTTTT. Amino acid sequence: CASSLRDGNTGELFF. This chain joins TRBV7-6 and TRBJ2-2; D is possibly TRBD1 or TRBD2 (5 bases each). The germline V gene has CDR1 SGHVS and CDR2 FNYEAQ. V was shortened by 5 bases and J by 1 base, with 11 bases between the two germline ends. The CDR3 totals 15 residues.